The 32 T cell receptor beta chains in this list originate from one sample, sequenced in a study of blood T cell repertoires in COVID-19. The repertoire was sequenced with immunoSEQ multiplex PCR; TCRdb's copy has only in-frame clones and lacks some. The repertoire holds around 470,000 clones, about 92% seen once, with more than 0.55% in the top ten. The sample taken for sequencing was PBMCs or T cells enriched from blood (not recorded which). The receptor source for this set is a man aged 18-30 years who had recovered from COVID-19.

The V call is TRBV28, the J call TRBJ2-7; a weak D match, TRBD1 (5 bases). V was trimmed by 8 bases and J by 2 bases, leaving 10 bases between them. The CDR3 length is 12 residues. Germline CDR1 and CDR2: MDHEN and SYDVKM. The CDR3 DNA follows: TGTGCCAGCGAGACAGAGCCCTACGAGCAGTACTTC. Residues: CASETEPYEQYF.

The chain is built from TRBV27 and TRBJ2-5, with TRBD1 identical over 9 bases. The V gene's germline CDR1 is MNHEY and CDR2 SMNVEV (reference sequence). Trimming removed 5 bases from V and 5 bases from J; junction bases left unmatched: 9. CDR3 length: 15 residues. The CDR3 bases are TGTGCCAGCAGTCTACAGGGGGCGGTCAGGGAGACCCAGTACTTC. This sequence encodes CASSLQGAVRETQYF.

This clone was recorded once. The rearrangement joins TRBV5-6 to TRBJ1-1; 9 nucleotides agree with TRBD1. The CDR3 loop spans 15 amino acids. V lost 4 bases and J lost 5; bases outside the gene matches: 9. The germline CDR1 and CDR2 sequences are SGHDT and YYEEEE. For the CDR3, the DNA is TGTGCCAGCAGCATAGGACAGGGGCGGTGGACTGAAGCTTTCTTT. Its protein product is CASSIGQGRWTEAFF. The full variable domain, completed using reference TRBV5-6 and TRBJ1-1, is DAGVTQSPTHLIKTRGQQVTLRCSPKSGHDTVSWYQQALGQGPQFIFQYYEEEERQRGNFPDRFSGHQFPNYSSELNVNALLLGDSALYLCASSIGQGRWTEAFFGQGTRLTVV.

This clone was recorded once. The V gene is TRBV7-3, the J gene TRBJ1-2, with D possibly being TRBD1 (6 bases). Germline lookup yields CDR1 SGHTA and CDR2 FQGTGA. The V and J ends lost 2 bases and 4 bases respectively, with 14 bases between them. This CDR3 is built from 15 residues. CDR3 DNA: TGTGCCAGCAGCTTACTTCCAGGGGCGGCCTATGGCTACACCTTC. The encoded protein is CASSLLPGAAYGYTF.

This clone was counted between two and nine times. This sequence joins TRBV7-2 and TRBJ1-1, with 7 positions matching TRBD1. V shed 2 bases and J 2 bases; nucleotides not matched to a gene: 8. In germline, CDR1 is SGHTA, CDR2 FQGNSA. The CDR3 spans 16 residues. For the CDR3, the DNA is TGTGCCAGCAGCTTAAAGGGGGCAAGGGGTAACACTGAAGCTTTCTTT. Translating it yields CASSLKGARGNTEAFF.

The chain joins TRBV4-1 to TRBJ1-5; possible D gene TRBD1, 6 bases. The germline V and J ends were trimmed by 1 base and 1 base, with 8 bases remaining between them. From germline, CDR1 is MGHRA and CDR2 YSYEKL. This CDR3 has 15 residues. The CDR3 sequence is CASSQADRSNQPQHF. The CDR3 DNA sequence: TGCGCCAGCAGCCAAGCCGACAGGAGCAATCAGCCCCAGCATTTT.

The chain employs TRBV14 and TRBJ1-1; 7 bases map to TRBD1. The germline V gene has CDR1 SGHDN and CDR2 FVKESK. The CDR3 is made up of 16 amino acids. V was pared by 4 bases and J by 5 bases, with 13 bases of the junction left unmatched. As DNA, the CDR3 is TGTGCCAGCAGCCCGAGACAGGGAGTGGTTTGGACTGAAGCTTTCTTT. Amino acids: CASSPRQGVVWTEAFF.

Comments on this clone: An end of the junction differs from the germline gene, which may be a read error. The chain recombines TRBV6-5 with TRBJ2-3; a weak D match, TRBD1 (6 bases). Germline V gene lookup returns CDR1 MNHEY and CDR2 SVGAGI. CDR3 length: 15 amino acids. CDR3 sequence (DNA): TGTGCCAGCAGCTACTCAACAGGGAGCACAGATACGCAGTATTTT. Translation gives CASSYSTGSTDTQYF.

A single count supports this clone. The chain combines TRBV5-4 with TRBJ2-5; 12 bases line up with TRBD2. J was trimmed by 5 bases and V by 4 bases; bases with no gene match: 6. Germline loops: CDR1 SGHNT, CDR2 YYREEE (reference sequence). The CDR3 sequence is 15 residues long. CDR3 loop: CASSETSGGSETQYF. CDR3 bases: TGTGCCAGCAGCGAGACTAGCGGGGGTTCCGAGACCCAGTACTTC.

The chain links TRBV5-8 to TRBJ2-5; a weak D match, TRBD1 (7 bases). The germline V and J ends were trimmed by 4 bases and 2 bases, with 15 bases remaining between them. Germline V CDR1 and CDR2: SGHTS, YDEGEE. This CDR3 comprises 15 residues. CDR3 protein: CASSTGDRVQETQYF. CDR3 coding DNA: TGTGCCAGCAGCACGGGAGACAGGGTACAAGAGACCCAGTACTTC.

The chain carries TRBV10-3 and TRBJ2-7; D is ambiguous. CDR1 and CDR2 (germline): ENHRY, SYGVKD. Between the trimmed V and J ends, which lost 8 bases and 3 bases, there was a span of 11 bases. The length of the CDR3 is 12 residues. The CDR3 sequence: CAIAAEFYEQYF. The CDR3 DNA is TGTGCCATCGCCGCCGAGTTCTACGAGCAGTACTTC.

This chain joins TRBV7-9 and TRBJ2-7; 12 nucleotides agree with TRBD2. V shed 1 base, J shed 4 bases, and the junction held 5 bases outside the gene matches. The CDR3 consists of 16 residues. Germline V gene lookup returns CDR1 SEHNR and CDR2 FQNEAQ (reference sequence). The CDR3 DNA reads TGTGCCAGCAGCTTAGGACTAGCGGGAGAGATGTACGAGCAGTACTTC. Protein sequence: CASSLGLAGEMYEQYF.

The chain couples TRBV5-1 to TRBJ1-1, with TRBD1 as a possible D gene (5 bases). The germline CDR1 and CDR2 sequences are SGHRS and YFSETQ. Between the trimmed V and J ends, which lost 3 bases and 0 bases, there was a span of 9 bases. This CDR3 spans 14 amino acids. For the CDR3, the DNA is TGCGCCAGCAGCTACGGACATATGAACACTGAAGCTTTCTTT. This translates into CASSYGHMNTEAFF. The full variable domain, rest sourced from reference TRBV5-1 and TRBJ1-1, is KAGVTQTPRYLIKTRGQQVTLSCSPISGHRSVSWYQQTPGQGLQFLFEYFSETQRNKGNFPGRFSGRQFSNSRSEMNVSTLELGDSALYLCASSYGHMNTEAFFGQGTRLTVV.

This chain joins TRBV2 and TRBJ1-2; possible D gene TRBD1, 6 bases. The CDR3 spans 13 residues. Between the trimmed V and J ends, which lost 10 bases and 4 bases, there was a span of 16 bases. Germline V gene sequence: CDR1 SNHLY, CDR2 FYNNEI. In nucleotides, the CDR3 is TGTGCCACGAACAGGGAAGTGGGCTATGGCTACACCTTC. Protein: CATNREVGYGYTF.

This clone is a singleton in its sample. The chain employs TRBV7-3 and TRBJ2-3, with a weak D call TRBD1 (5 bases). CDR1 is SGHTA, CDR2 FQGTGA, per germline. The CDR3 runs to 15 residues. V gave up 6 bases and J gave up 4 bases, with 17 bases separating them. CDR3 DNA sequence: TGTGCCAGCAGGCCTACCGCAGGGATCCCAGATACGCAGTATTTT. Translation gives CASRPTAGIPDTQYF.

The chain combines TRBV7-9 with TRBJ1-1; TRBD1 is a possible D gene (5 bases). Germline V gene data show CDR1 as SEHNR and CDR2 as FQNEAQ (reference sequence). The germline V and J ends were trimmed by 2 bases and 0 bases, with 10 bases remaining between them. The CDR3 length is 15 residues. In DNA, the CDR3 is TGTGCCAGCAGCTTATCAGGAGGGGTGAACACTGAAGCTTTCTTT. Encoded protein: CASSLSGGVNTEAFF.

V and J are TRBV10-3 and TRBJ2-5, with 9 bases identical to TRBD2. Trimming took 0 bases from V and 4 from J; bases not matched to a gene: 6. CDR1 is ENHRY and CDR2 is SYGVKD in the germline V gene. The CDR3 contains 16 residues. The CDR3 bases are TGTGCCATCAGTGAGTCGATTAGCGGGGGTGGAGAGACCCAGTACTTC. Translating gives CAISESISGGGETQYF.

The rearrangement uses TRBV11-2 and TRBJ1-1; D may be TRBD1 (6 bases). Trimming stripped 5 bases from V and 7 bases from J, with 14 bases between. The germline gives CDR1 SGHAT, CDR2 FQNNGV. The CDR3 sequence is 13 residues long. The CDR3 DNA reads TGTGCCAGCAGCCCAGCAGGGGTCTATGAAGCTTTCTTT. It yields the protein CASSPAGVYEAFF. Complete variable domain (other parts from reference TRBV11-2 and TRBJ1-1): EAGVAQSPRYKIIEKRQSVAFWCNPISGHATLYWYQQILGQGPKLLIQFQNNGVVDDSQLPKDRFSAERLKGVDSTLKIQPAKLEDSAVYLCASSPAGVYEAFFGQGTRLTVV.

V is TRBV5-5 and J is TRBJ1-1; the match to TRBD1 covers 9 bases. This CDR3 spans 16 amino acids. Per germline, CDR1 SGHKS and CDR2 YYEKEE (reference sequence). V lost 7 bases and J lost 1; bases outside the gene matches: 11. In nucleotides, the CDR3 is TGTGCCAGCGGCCTTTCGGGACAGGGAAAGAACACTGAAGCTTTCTTT. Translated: CASGLSGQGKNTEAFF.

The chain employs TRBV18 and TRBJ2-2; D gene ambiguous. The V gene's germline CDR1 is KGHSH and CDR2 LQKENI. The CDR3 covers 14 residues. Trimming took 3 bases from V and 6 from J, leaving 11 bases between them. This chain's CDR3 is CASSPLLGSGELFF. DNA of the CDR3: TGTGCCAGCTCACCTCTCTTGGGCTCCGGGGAGCTGTTTTTT.

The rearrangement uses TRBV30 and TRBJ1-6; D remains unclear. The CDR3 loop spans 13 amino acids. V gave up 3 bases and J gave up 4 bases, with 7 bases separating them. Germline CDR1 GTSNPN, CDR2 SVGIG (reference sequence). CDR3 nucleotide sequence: TGTGCCTGGAGGACGGGATATAATTCACCCCTCCACTTT. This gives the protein CAWRTGYNSPLHF.

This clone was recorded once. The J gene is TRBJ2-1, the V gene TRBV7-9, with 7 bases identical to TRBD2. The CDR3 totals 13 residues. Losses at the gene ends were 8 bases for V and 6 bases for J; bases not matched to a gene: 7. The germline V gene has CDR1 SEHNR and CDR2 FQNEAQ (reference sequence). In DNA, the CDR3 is TGTGCCAGCTCACCCGGGGAGGGCAATGAGCAGTTCTTC. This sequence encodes CASSPGEGNEQFF. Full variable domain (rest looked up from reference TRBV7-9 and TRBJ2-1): DTGVSQNPRHKITKRGQNVTFRCDPISEHNRLYWYRQTLGQGPEFLTYFQNEAQLEKSRLLSDRFSAERPKGSFSTLEIQRTEQGDSAMYLCASSPGEGNEQFFGPGTRLTVL.

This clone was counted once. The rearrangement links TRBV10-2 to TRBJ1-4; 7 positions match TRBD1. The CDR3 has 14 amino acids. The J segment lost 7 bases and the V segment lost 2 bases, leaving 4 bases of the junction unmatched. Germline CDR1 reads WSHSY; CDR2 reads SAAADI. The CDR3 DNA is TGCGCCAGCAGTGAGAAGGGGGCAAGTGAAAAACTGTTTTTT. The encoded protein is CASSEKGASEKLFF.

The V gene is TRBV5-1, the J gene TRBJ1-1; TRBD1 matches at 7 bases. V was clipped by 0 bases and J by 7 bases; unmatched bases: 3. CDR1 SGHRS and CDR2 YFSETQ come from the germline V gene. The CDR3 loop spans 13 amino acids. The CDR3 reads CASSLGQGGEAFF. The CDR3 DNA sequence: TGCGCCAGCAGCTTGGGACAGGGTGGTGAAGCTTTCTTT.

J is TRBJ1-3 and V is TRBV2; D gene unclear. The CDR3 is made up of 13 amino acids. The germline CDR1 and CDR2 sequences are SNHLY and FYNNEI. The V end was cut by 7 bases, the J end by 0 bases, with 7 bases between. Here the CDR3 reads CASTPDSGNTIYF. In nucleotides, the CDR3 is TGTGCCAGCACGCCAGACTCTGGAAACACCATATATTTT.

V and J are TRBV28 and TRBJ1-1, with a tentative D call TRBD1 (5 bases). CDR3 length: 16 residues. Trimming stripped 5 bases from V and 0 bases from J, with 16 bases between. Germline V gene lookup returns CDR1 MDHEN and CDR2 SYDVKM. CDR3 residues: CASSPLREGVNTEAFF. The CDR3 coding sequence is TGTGCCAGCAGTCCACTCCGCGAAGGGGTGAACACTGAAGCTTTCTTT.

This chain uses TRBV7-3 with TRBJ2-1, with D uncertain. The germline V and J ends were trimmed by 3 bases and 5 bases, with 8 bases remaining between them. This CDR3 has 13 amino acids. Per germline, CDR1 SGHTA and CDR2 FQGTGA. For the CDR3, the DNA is TGTGCCAGCAGCTTCTCCCGGGACAATGAGCAGTTCTTC. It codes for CASSFSRDNEQFF.

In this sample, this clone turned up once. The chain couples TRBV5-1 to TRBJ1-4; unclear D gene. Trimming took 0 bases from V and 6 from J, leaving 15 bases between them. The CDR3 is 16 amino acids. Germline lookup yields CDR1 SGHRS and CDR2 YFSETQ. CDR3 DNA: TGCGCCAGCAGCTTGGCGTCGGCAGGCACCGATGAAAAACTGTTTTTT. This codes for CASSLASAGTDEKLFF.

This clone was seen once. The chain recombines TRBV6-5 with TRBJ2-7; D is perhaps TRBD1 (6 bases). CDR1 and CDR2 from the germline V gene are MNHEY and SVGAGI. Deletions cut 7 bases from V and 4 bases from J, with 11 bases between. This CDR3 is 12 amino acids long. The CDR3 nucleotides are TGTGCCAGCACTCGACAGGAGTACGAGCAGTACTTC. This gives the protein CASTRQEYEQYF.

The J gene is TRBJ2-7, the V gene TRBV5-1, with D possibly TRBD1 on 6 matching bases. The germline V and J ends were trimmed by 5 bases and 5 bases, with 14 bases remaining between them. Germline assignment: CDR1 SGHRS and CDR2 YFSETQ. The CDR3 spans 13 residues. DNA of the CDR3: TGCGCCAGCAGGGGAACAGGGTCCCACGAGCAGTACTTC. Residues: CASRGTGSHEQYF.

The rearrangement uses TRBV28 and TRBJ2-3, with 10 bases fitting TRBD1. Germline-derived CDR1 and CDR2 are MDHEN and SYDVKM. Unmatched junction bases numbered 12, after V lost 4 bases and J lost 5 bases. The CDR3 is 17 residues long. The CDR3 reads CASSSPTGTGVRDTQYF. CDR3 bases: TGTGCCAGCAGTTCACCGACCGGGACAGGGGTGAGAGATACGCAGTATTTT.

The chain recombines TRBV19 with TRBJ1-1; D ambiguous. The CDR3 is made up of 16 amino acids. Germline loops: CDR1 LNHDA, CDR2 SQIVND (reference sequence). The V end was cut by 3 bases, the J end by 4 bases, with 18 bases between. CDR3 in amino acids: CASSIFGEVGFTEAFF. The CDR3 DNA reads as TGTGCCAGTAGTATTTTTGGAGAGGTTGGTTTCACTGAAGCTTTCTTT.